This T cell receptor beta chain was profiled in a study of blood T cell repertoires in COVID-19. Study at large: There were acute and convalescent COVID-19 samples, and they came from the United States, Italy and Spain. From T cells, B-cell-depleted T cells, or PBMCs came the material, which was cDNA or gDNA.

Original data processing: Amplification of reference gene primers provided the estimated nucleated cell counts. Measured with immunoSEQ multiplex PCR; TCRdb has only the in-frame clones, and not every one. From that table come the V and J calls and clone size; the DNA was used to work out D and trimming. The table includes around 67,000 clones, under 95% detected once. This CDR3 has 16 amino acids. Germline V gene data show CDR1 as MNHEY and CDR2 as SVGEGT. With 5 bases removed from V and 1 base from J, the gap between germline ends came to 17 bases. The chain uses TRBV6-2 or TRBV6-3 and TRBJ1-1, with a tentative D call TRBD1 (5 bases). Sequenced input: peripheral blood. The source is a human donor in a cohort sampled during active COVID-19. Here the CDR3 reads CASSPVIGQPNTEAFF. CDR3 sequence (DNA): TGTGCCAGCAGTCCGGTTATAGGACAACCGAACACTGAAGCTTTCTTT.